This T cell receptor (beta chain) was found in a study of CD8+ T cells in alopecia areata. As for treatment: oral pan-JAK inhibitor, 5-10 mg twice daily. Sequencing used cDNA as its template, made by extracting RNA and reverse transcribing it. Generated by immunoSEQ multiplex PCR, the TCRdb table keeps only in-frame clones and is missing some. Among some 190,000 clones listed, more than 55% were seen once. This CDR3 region has 11 residues. CDR1 DFQATT and CDR2 SNEGSKA come from the germline V gene (reference sequence). V lost 1 base, J lost 15 bases, and 13 bases lay in between. The sequences come from CD4+ T cells sorted from blood, collected between weeks 43 and 45, from a patient treated with tofacitinib. The rearrangement joins TRBV20-1 to TRBJ2-1; the D is unclear. The receptor comes from a human donor with alopecia areata. CDR3 bases: TGCAGTGCTAGAGTTCGCTCAACCTCGTTCTTC. It translates to CSARVRSTSFF.